These T cell receptor beta chains were read from a single sample in a study of CD8+CD57+ T cells in acquired aplastic anemia. TCRdb recomputed calls from the reads with MiXCR, one row per CDR3 protein. This table has approximately 80,000 distinct CDR3 sequences, just over 70% appearing once. Sequencing was performed on sorted CD4+, CD8+, or CD8+CD57+ T cells (not recorded which) from PBMCs. The receptor source for this set is a human donor with aplastic anemia. Both conserved end residues are part of each CDR3. Fields, in order: D gene, J gene, clone size, V gene, CDR3 DNA, CDR3 protein. A D gene is named only where the DNA matches it firmly. Size values are once, few and many counts, or a class for expanded clones, and some rows have none.

D gene: -; J gene: TRBJ2-1; clone size: -; V gene: TRBV7-3; CDR3 DNA: TGTGCCAGCACCGAGGACAGATACAATGAGCAGTTCTTC; CDR3 protein: CASTEDRYNEQFF
D gene: -; J gene: TRBJ1-1; clone size: -; V gene: TRBV7-2; CDR3 DNA: TGTGCCAGCAGCCACGGACGGAATGAAGCTTTCTTT; CDR3 protein: CASSHGRNEAFF
D gene: -; J gene: TRBJ1-2; clone size: -; V gene: TRBV10-3; CDR3 DNA: TGTGCCATCAACGATTGGCTGCCGGTAGTCCGAGAATATGGCTACACCTTC; CDR3 protein: CAINDWLPVVREYGYTF
D gene: TRBD2; J gene: TRBJ2-5; clone size: -; V gene: TRBV19; CDR3 DNA: TGTGCCAGTAGTAGTGGAGCGGGGCGGGAGACCCAGTACTTC; CDR3 protein: CASSSGAGRETQYF
D gene: -; J gene: TRBJ1-5; clone size: -; V gene: TRBV25-1; CDR3 DNA: TGTGCCAGCAGTGAAGGACAGAATCAGCCCCAGCATTTT; CDR3 protein: CASSEGQNQPQHF
D gene: TRBD1; J gene: TRBJ1-1; clone size: -; V gene: TRBV10-2; CDR3 DNA: TGCGCCAGCAGTGAGGCAGGGGGCGAGACTGAAGCTTTCTTT; CDR3 protein: CASSEAGGETEAFF
D gene: TRBD1; J gene: TRBJ2-7; clone size: -; V gene: TRBV7-2; CDR3 DNA: TGTGCCAGCAGCTTAACACCGACAGGGCTCTCCGAGCAGTACTTC; CDR3 protein: CASSLTPTGLSEQYF
D gene: -; J gene: TRBJ2-7; clone size: few; V gene: TRBV10-3; CDR3 DNA: TGTGCCATCAGTGAGTCGGTAGGGGGAGAGCAGTACTTC; CDR3 protein: CAISESVGGEQYF
D gene: -; J gene: TRBJ2-2; clone size: -; V gene: TRBV2; CDR3 DNA: TGTGCCAGCAGTGAAGCTAGCAAAGCAGGCTGGGAGCTGTTTTTT; CDR3 protein: CASSEASKAGWELFF
D gene: TRBD1; J gene: TRBJ1-1; clone size: -; V gene: TRBV7-3; CDR3 DNA: TGTGCCAGCAGCCGCCAGGGGGCGTCTGAAGCTTTCTTT; CDR3 protein: CASSRQGASEAFF
D gene: -; J gene: TRBJ1-4; clone size: -; V gene: TRBV24-1; CDR3 DNA: TGTGCCACCAGTGATGGCCGGGCGAGCGGTGAAAAACTGTTTTTT; CDR3 protein: CATSDGRASGEKLFF
D gene: -; J gene: TRBJ1-1; clone size: -; V gene: TRBV7-9; CDR3 DNA: TGTGCCAGCAGCTTAGCTGAGGTTAACACTGAAGCTTTCTTT; CDR3 protein: CASSLAEVNTEAFF
D gene: -; J gene: TRBJ1-6; clone size: -; V gene: TRBV10-1; CDR3 DNA: TGCGCCAGCACAGTAGGGGAAGGATCACCCCTCCACTTT; CDR3 protein: CASTVGEGSPLHF
D gene: TRBD2; J gene: TRBJ2-1; clone size: many; V gene: TRBV9; CDR3 DNA: TGTGCCAGCAGCTTAGGGACTAGCGGTTTCTACAATGAGCAGTTCTTC; CDR3 protein: CASSLGTSGFYNEQFF
D gene: -; J gene: TRBJ1-5; clone size: few; V gene: TRBV10-3; CDR3 DNA: TGTGCCATCAGTGGGAGCGTTAATCAGCCCCAGCATTTT; CDR3 protein: CAISGSVNQPQHF
D gene: -; J gene: TRBJ2-7; clone size: few; V gene: TRBV7-8; CDR3 DNA: TGTGCCAGCAGCTCCCAGGGGCACGAGCAGTACTTC; CDR3 protein: CASSSQGHEQYF
D gene: TRBD1; J gene: TRBJ1-4; clone size: once; V gene: TRBV6-1; CDR3 DNA: TGTGCCAGCAGCCTCAGGGGGACTAATGAAAAACTGTTTTTT; CDR3 protein: CASSLRGTNEKLFF
D gene: -; J gene: TRBJ1-1; clone size: -; V gene: TRBV20-1; CDR3 DNA: TGCAGTGCGAACTCCAGGGTGGCCGAGGCTTTCTTT; CDR3 protein: CSANSRVAEAFF
D gene: TRBD2; J gene: TRBJ2-7; clone size: -; V gene: TRBV20-1; CDR3 DNA: TGCAGTGCTAGAGACCTAAGCGGGAGACCTACTTACGAGCAGTACTTC; CDR3 protein: CSARDLSGRPTYEQYF
D gene: -; J gene: TRBJ1-1; clone size: -; V gene: TRBV15; CDR3 DNA: TGTGCCACCAGCAGAGATGTGGCGTCAGCTTTCTTT; CDR3 protein: CATSRDVASAFF
D gene: -; J gene: TRBJ2-1; clone size: -; V gene: TRBV20-1; CDR3 DNA: TGCAGTGCTAGATCAAGTGAAGTGTGGTTCTTC; CDR3 protein: CSARSSEVWFF
D gene: -; J gene: TRBJ1-1; clone size: few; V gene: TRBV5-1; CDR3 DNA: TGCGCCAGCAGCTTGGGGACGGAGAACACTGAAGCTTTCTTT; CDR3 protein: CASSLGTENTEAFF
D gene: -; J gene: TRBJ1-2; clone size: -; V gene: TRBV11-2; CDR3 DNA: TGTGCCAGCAGCTCGATTGGGGGCAACTATGGCTACACCTTC; CDR3 protein: CASSSIGGNYGYTF
D gene: -; J gene: TRBJ2-7; clone size: -; V gene: TRBV2; CDR3 DNA: TGTGCCATTCAGACAGATCCCTACGAGCAGTACTTC; CDR3 protein: CAIQTDPYEQYF
D gene: -; J gene: TRBJ1-6; clone size: -; V gene: TRBV15; CDR3 DNA: TGTGCCACCAGCAGAACGGGACTGAGGGATTCACCCCTCCACTTT; CDR3 protein: CATSRTGLRDSPLHF
D gene: TRBD2; J gene: TRBJ2-7; clone size: few; V gene: TRBV19; CDR3 DNA: TGTGCCAGTAGTATTTCGTTAGCGGGAGGCTACGAGCAGTACTTC; CDR3 protein: CASSISLAGGYEQYF